Sequencing of this TCR beta chain was carried out in a study of OX40 agonist ivuxolimab in advanced cancers. V lost 3 bases, J lost 5 bases, and 17 bases lay in between. Germline V CDR1 and CDR2: MDHEN, SYDVKM. CDR3 length: 16 residues. Assay used: immunoSEQ multiplex PCR; TCRdb lists only in-frame clones, some missing. The data show more than 75,000 clones, about 85% seen once. The chain carries TRBV28 and TRBJ1-5; D ambiguous. The clonotype originates from an adult with an advanced solid tumor such as melanoma, head and neck, liver or kidney cancer. The specimen was CD4+ or CD8+ T cells sorted from blood, collected in a trial of the OX40 agonist ivuxolimab. CDR3 sequence reads: CASSFYDWGGDQPQHF. The CDR3 DNA follows: TGTGCCAGCAGTTTTTACGACTGGGGAGGTGATCAGCCCCAGCATTTT.